The 29 T cell receptor beta chains in this list originate from one sample, sequenced in a study of identical twins. TCRdb used MiXCR to reprocess the 5' RACE reads, holding one entry per CDR3 protein. The table shows some 440,000 distinct CDR3 sequences, with about 24% occurring only once. The data also belong to a second study, concerning T cells expressing NK-cell markers.

The specimen was CD4+ T cells sorted from blood. The receptor source for this set is a woman aged 18-30 years in good health.

This clonotype was detected only a few times. This rearrangement joins TRBV5-1 to TRBJ2-3; D ambiguous. CDR3 length equals 17 residues. Germline CDR1 reads SGHRS; CDR2 reads YFSETQ. Between the trimmed V and J ends, which lost 0 bases and 1 base, there was a span of 15 bases. CDR3 loop: CASSLAGRSLGTDTQYF. CDR3 DNA: TGCGCCAGCAGCTTGGCCGGTCGCAGCCTCGGCACAGATACGCAGTATTTT.

This clonotype was detected ten times or more. The chain is built from TRBV2 and TRBJ1-2, with D perhaps TRBD1 (6 bases). Germline V gives CDR1 SNHLY, CDR2 FYNNEI. CDR3 length: 15 amino acids. Trimming took off 6 bases at V and 3 bases at J, with 17 bases between the two ends. CDR3 coding DNA: TGTGCCAGCAGAACCGTAGTAGGGGGTTACTATGGCTACACCTTC. Translated: CASRTVVGGYYGYTF.

The V call is TRBV27, the J call TRBJ2-5; 10 nucleotides agree with TRBD2. The CDR3 has 16 amino acids. CDR1 and CDR2 from the germline V gene are MNHEY and SMNVEV (reference sequence). After removal of 5 bases from V and 2 bases from J, the junction contained 8 bases not matched to a gene. The CDR3 reads CASSTKRTSGQETQYF. The CDR3 nucleotides read TGTGCCAGCAGTACCAAACGGACTAGCGGACAAGAGACCCAGTACTTC.

This clonotype was observed many times. V is TRBV5-1 and J is TRBJ2-3; 7 nucleotides agree with TRBD1. The CDR3 spans 14 residues. With V trimmed by 4 bases and J by 4 bases, 6 bases remained unmatched. Germline V gene data show CDR1 as SGHRS and CDR2 as YFSETQ. The CDR3 loop reads CASSRDSRADTQYF. In DNA, the CDR3 is TGCGCCAGCAGCCGGGACAGCAGAGCAGATACGCAGTATTTT.

This clonotype was observed a single time. The chain carries TRBV6-1 and TRBJ2-2; D possibly corresponds to TRBD1 (5 bases). The germline V gene has CDR1 MNHNS and CDR2 SASEGT. The V and J ends lost 6 bases and 12 bases respectively, with 23 bases between them. This CDR3 contains 15 residues. As DNA, the CDR3 is TGTGCCAGCAGACGCGACAGCGACCCGGATCGGAAGCTGTTTTTT. Translating gives CASRRDSDPDRKLFF.

The CDR3 reads CASSQELARSYEQYF. CDR3 bases: TGTGCCAGCAGCCAAGAACTAGCGCGCTCCTACGAGCAGTACTTC. The V call is TRBV3-1, the J call TRBJ2-7; 7 nucleotides align to TRBD2. This CDR3 is 15 amino acids long. Trimming cost V 0 bases and J 0 bases; bases outside gene matches: 2. Germline values: CDR1 LGHDT, CDR2 YNNKEL (reference sequence).

CDR3 region: CASSLSLAGVTQYF. The CDR3, as DNA: TGTGCCAGCAGTTTAAGTCTAGCGGGAGTTACGCAGTATTTT. The rearrangement joins TRBV12-3 or TRBV12-4 to TRBJ2-3, with 10 bases aligning to TRBD2. The CDR3 spans 14 residues. Trimming removed 2 bases from V and 8 bases from J; junction bases left unmatched: 4.

This clonotype was seen a handful of times. The CDR3 DNA is TGTGCCAGCGAACCGGGACTAGCGGTAGATACGCAGTATTTT. It is translated as CASEPGLAVDTQYF. V gene TRBV7-2 combines with J gene TRBJ2-3, with 11 positions matching TRBD2. V was pared by 8 bases and J by 5 bases, with 6 bases of the junction left unmatched. CDR3 length: 14 amino acids. Germline V CDR1 and CDR2: SGHTA, FQGNSA.

This clonotype was counted a single time. The chain uses TRBV2 and TRBJ1-2; D perhaps matches TRBD1 (6 bases). CDR1 and CDR2 (germline): SNHLY, FYNNEI. V shed 6 bases and J shed 4 bases, with 12 bases lying between them. The CDR3 length is 13 residues. The chain's CDR3 is CASRLGQPYGYTF. CDR3 nucleotide sequence: TGTGCCAGCAGGCTAGGACAGCCCTATGGCTACACCTTC.

In the case of this clonotype: This may come from a read error, since a much larger clone is one base off. The chain recombines TRBV20-1 with TRBJ1-1, with unresolved D. The CDR3 is made up of 13 amino acids. In germline, CDR1 is DFQATT, CDR2 SNEGSKA (reference sequence). CDR3 sequence reads: CSVAGGMGTGAFF. The CDR3 nucleotides read TGCAGTGTCGCCGGAGGGATGGGTACTGGAGCTTTCTTT.

CDR3 sequence: CASSMGATNEKLFF. CDR3 DNA: TGTGCCAGCAGCATGGGGGCAACTAATGAAAAACTGTTTTTT. The chain employs TRBV7-6 and TRBJ1-4; the D gene is possibly TRBD1 (5 bases). Germline CDR1 is SGHVS and CDR2 is FNYEAQ. The CDR3 covers 14 residues. Deletions cut 5 bases from V and 0 bases from J, with 7 bases between. The whole variable domain, remainder taken from reference TRBV7-6 and TRBJ1-4, is GAGVSQSPRYKVTKRGQDVALRCDPISGHVSLYWYRQALGQGPEFLTYFNYEAQQDKSGLPNDRFSAERPEGSISTLTIQRTEQRDSAMYRCASSMGATNEKLFFGSGTQLSVL.

The chain carries TRBV14 and TRBJ2-1; perhaps TRBD2 as D (6 bases). The CDR3 runs to 15 residues. The germline CDR1 and CDR2 sequences are SGHDN and FVKESK. V was trimmed by 1 base and J by 1 base, leaving 8 bases between them. The CDR3 loop reads CASSQGRGSYNEQFF. The CDR3 DNA reads as TGTGCCAGCAGCCAAGGTCGGGGGTCCTACAATGAGCAGTTCTTC.

The chain couples TRBV3-1 to TRBJ2-1; TRBD2 agrees at 7 bases. The V and J ends lost 1 base and 7 bases, in that order; junction bases with no gene match: 7. Germline values: CDR1 LGHDT, CDR2 YNNKEL (reference sequence). This CDR3 has 15 residues. In DNA form, the CDR3 reads TGTGCCAGCAGCCAAGGTTTGGGGCGGGGGAATGAGCAGTTCTTC. Translation: CASSQGLGRGNEQFF.

The chain combines TRBV6-2 or TRBV6-3 with TRBJ2-1; a possible D gene is TRBD2 (5 bases). V was cut by 2 bases and J by 3 bases, with 11 bases left in between. The CDR3 length is 15 residues. Germline-derived CDR1 and CDR2 are MNHEY and SVGEGT. CDR3 sequence reads: CASSYGVAGYNEQFF. In nucleotides, the CDR3 is TGTGCCAGCAGTTACGGGGTTGCGGGCTACAATGAGCAGTTCTTC.

This clonotype was found a few times. J is TRBJ2-2 and V is TRBV7-9; 7 bases agree with TRBD1. V gave up 1 base and J gave up 6 bases; unmatched junction bases: 11. There are 17 residues in the CDR3. CDR1 and CDR2 from the germline V gene are SEHNR and FQNEAQ (reference sequence). CDR3 in amino acids: CASSLGAQTGISGELFF. As DNA, the CDR3 is TGTGCCAGCAGCTTAGGGGCCCAGACAGGGATCTCCGGGGAGCTGTTTTTT.

This clonotype has a handful of counts. The chain links TRBV20-1 to TRBJ2-1; perhaps TRBD2 as D (7 bases). Trimming stripped 5 bases from V and 7 bases from J, with 21 bases between. This CDR3 contains 15 residues. Germline CDR1 reads DFQATT; CDR2 reads SNEGSKA (reference sequence). The CDR3 DNA is TGCAGTGCTCGACGACCGGGGGGCCCTGAAAATGAGCAGTTCTTC. The encoded protein is CSARRPGGPENEQFF.

This clonotype showed up just a few times. The chain is built from TRBV24-1 and TRBJ2-5; unclear D gene. V gave up 3 bases and J gave up 2 bases, with 6 bases separating them. The germline gives CDR1 KGHDR, CDR2 SFDVKD. CDR3 length: 13 amino acids. Here the CDR3 reads CATSDPSQETQYF. Written as DNA, the CDR3 is TGTGCCACCAGTGATCCCTCACAAGAGACCCAGTACTTC.

This rearrangement joins TRBV11-2 to TRBJ2-1; TRBD2 aligns across 7 bases. The CDR3 runs to 15 residues. With V trimmed by 2 bases and J by 8 bases, 9 bases remained unmatched. CDR1 and CDR2 (germline): SGHAT, FQNNGV. The CDR3 loop is CASSLMGGVLDEQFF. In nucleotides, the CDR3 is TGTGCCAGCAGCTTAATGGGGGGGGTTTTGGATGAGCAGTTCTTC.

This clonotype was seen a few times. V is TRBV29-1 and J is TRBJ2-1, with a possible D match to TRBD2 (7 bases). The V gene's germline CDR1 is SQVTM and CDR2 ANQGSEA. The CDR3 spans 15 residues. Trimming removed 5 bases from V and 7 bases from J, with 21 bases in between. The CDR3 protein is CSVPPRRGGSNEQFF. DNA for the CDR3: TGCAGCGTTCCCCCCCGGAGGGGGGGATCGAATGAGCAGTTCTTC.

The V and J genes are TRBV12-3 or TRBV12-4 and TRBJ2-1; 7 nucleotides agree with TRBD1. V gave up 6 bases and J gave up 9 bases; unmatched junction bases: 11. CDR3 length: 14 amino acids. CDR3 loop: CASSEQTGMGEQFF. The CDR3 coding sequence is TGTGCCAGCAGCGAACAGACAGGGATGGGTGAGCAGTTCTTC.

V and J are TRBV19 and TRBJ2-3, with 7 bases matching TRBD1. Germline V gene data show CDR1 as LNHDA and CDR2 as SQIVND (reference sequence). This CDR3 contains 15 residues. V gave up 7 bases and J gave up 1 base; unmatched junction bases: 8. The CDR3 nucleotides are TGTGCCAGTAAGGGGGCAGGATATCGCACAGATACGCAGTATTTT. It codes for CASKGAGYRTDTQYF.

Only a few counts were recorded for this clonotype. The rearrangement links TRBV6-1 to TRBJ1-1; 9 bases map to TRBD1. Per germline, CDR1 MNHNS and CDR2 SASEGT. This CDR3 spans 14 amino acids. With V trimmed by 6 bases and J by 7 bases, 9 bases remained unmatched. In DNA, the CDR3 is TGTGCCAGCAGGAGACAGGGGGTCAATGATGAAGCTTTCTTT. Encoded protein: CASRRQGVNDEAFF.

This chain uses TRBV6-1 with TRBJ2-7; 12 bases match TRBD2. Germline values: CDR1 MNHNS, CDR2 SASEGT. J lost 5 bases, V lost 5 bases, and 4 bases had no gene match. The CDR3 runs 14 residues. The CDR3 sequence is CASSPRTSGDEQYF. The DNA of the CDR3 is TGTGCCAGCAGTCCCCGGACTAGCGGGGACGAGCAGTACTTC.

This clonotype showed up many times. In DNA form, the CDR3 reads TGTGCCTGGAGTACCGGGACTAGCGACAACAATGAGCAGTTCTTC. Translating it yields CAWSTGTSDNNEQFF. V is TRBV30 and J is TRBJ2-1, with 10 bases identical to TRBD2. The germline CDR1 and CDR2 sequences are GTSNPN and SVGIG (reference sequence). The CDR3 sequence is 15 residues long. The junction had 6 bases not matched to a gene; V was cut back by 2 bases and J by 5 bases.

This clonotype was observed a handful of times. The chain uses TRBV12-3 or TRBV12-4 and TRBJ1-1, with no clear D. Trimming left V 5 bases short and J 1 base short, with 8 bases between. The CDR3 is 13 amino acids. The CDR3 sequence: CASSARSNTEAFF. The CDR3 DNA follows: TGTGCCAGCAGTGCTAGGTCGAACACTGAAGCTTTCTTT.

This clonotype appeared a few times. The genes are TRBV29-1 and TRBJ2-1; 8 bases are a match to TRBD2. This CDR3 is built from 15 residues. Germline loops: CDR1 SQVTM, CDR2 ANQGSEA. With 4 bases clipped from V and 4 bases from J, the junction kept 9 bases outside the gene matches. The CDR3 protein is CSVVASGGFYNEQFF. The CDR3 nucleotides are TGCAGCGTTGTAGCCAGCGGGGGATTTTACAATGAGCAGTTCTTC.

This clonotype appeared a few times. The genes are TRBV9 and TRBJ2-3; 9 bases align to TRBD2. CDR1 and CDR2 (germline): SGDLS, YYNGEE. The CDR3 covers 18 residues. The ends lost 0 bases at V and 4 bases at J; junction bases unmatched: 12. CDR3 protein: CASSVETGLAGSPDTQYF. In DNA form, the CDR3 reads TGTGCCAGCAGCGTAGAGACGGGACTAGCCGGGAGCCCAGATACGCAGTATTTT. Complete variable domain (other parts from reference TRBV9 and TRBJ2-3): DSGVTQTPKHLITATGQRVTLRCSPRSGDLSVYWYQQSLDQGLQFLIQYYNGEERAKGNILERFSAQQFPDLHSELNLSSLELGDSALYFCASSVETGLAGSPDTQYFGPGTRLTVL.

The chain uses TRBV6-2 or TRBV6-3 and TRBJ2-1; D remains ambiguous. Germline V CDR1 and CDR2: MNHEY, SVGEGT. Trimming shortened V by 5 bases and J by 0 bases, and 8 bases separated the two germline ends. This CDR3 is built from 14 residues. CDR3 bases: TGTGCCAGCAGTCGGGTAAGCTCCTACAATGAGCAGTTCTTC. Its protein is CASSRVSSYNEQFF.

This clonotype occurred a few times. This chain connects TRBV5-5 to TRBJ1-5; D not resolved. With 0 bases removed from V and 9 bases from J, the gap between germline ends came to 13 bases. Looked up from germline, CDR1 is SGHKS and CDR2 is YYEKEE (reference sequence). CDR3 size: 14 residues. The CDR3 sequence: CASSLGQAPGPQHF. In DNA form, the CDR3 reads TGTGCCAGCAGCTTGGGGCAGGCACCGGGGCCCCAGCATTTT.